This T cell receptor (beta chain) was documented in a study of shared clonotypes between healthy human individuals. Concerning this clone itself: What it binds is unknown.

Under the authors' procedure: ImmunoSEQ only sent back junction sequences with no quality scores, so filtering was done differently. Sequencing was performed with immunoSEQ multiplex PCR; in TCRdb, only in-frame clones are kept and a portion is missing. V, J and clone size derive from that table, while D and trimming were established from the DNA sequence. The sample holds under 600,000 clones, about 98% seen once. The CDR3 totals 20 residues. Per germline, CDR1 LGHNA and CDR2 YSLEER. V shed 1 base, J shed 3 bases, and the junction held 12 bases outside the gene matches. Only CD45RO-negative cells positively selected for CCR7 counted as naive CD8 cells, so terminally differentiated effector memory CD45RA+ cells were excluded. Study-level findings and limits: Naive CD4 clonotype sharing across several donors was approximately 5.2%.

The specimen sequenced was naive CD8+ T cells sorted from blood. The gene calls are TRBV4-3 and TRBJ2-2; 12 bases line up with TRBD2. This clonotype was sampled from a young man in good health. The CDR3 region is CASSQGAAGRLAGDTGELFF. The DNA for the CDR3 is TGCGCCAGCAGCCAAGGCGCCGCGGGACGACTAGCGGGAGACACCGGGGAGCTGTTTTTT.